This T cell receptor (beta chain) was sequenced for a study of blood T cell repertoires in COVID-19. Study as a whole: Some COVID-19 samples were acute and others convalescent; all came from the United States, Italy and Spain. T cells, B-cell-depleted T cells, or PBMCs supplied cDNA or gDNA.

Sequencing used immunoSEQ multiplex PCR; TCRdb keeps in-frame clones, though not all of them. The data hold over 250,000 clones, with around 92% observed a single time. Clinical history as reported by participants underpinned cohort assignment. The recovered donors of Cohort 3 showed two negative PCRs, clearance, or symptom resolution. The V and J ends lost 6 bases and 8 bases respectively, with 19 bases between them. CDR1 is WNHNN and CDR2 is SYGVQD in the germline V gene (reference sequence). The CDR3 is 15 amino acids. The rearrangement links TRBV10-1 to TRBJ1-4; D remains ambiguous. Source material: PBMCs or T cells enriched from blood (not recorded which). The clonotype was recovered from a woman aged 60-75 years who had recovered from COVID-19. As DNA, the CDR3 is TGCGCCAGCAGCGGAGACTATCCCGGACGGGAAAAACTGTTTTTT. This gives the protein CASSGDYPGREKLFF.